This paragraph covers one T cell receptor beta chain sequence. Produced via immunoSEQ multiplex PCR; TCRdb's table is partial and in-frame only. The sample includes around 330,000 clones, roughly 90% of them seen just once. Adults between roughly 18 and 89 years of age took part from 24 US areas. Donors were grouped by their self-reported clinical history. Before being deemed recovered, Cohort 3 donors had two negative PCRs, clearance, or symptom resolution. These data come from a study of blood T cell repertoires in COVID-19. The CDR3 is made up of 16 amino acids. Germline lookup yields CDR1 SGHVS and CDR2 FNYEAQ. V was pared by 4 bases and J by 4 bases, with 12 bases of the junction left unmatched.

The sample consisted of PBMCs or T cells enriched from blood (not recorded which). The chain uses TRBV7-6 and TRBJ2-5, with 7 positions matching TRBD1. The TCR sequence derives from a woman aged 18-29 years who had recovered from COVID-19. The CDR3 reads CASSSTGVGMGETQYF. The CDR3, as DNA: TGTGCCAGCAGCTCCACAGGGGTCGGTATGGGAGAGACCCAGTACTTC.